The T cell receptor beta chain described here comes from a study of stem cell transplantation in POMP-related autoinflammatory disease. Study outcomes and limitations: In PRAID patients, the number of distinct TRB V-J gene pairings was restricted.

This table comes from immunoSEQ multiplex PCR, and its TCRdb copy is limited to in-frame clones, with some not included. Of tens of thousands of clones detected, under 95% appear once; the ten largest clones hold more than 0.55%. Germline CDR1 and CDR2: SGHAT and FQNNGV. The CDR3 totals 14 residues. The V and J ends lost 6 bases and 2 bases, in that order; junction bases with no gene match: 5. Details on this clone: The antigen is not known.

Material: CD4+ T cells from PBMCs, obtained after stem cell transplantation. The TCR sequence derives from a human patient with POMP-related autoinflammation and immune dysregulation (PRAID). Some of the T cells might come from the graft donor. The rearrangement links TRBV11-2 to TRBJ2-3; 7 positions match TRBD2. CDR3: CASSLAAPTDTQYF. In DNA form, the CDR3 reads TGTGCCAGCAGTCTAGCGGCGCCCACAGATACGCAGTATTTT.